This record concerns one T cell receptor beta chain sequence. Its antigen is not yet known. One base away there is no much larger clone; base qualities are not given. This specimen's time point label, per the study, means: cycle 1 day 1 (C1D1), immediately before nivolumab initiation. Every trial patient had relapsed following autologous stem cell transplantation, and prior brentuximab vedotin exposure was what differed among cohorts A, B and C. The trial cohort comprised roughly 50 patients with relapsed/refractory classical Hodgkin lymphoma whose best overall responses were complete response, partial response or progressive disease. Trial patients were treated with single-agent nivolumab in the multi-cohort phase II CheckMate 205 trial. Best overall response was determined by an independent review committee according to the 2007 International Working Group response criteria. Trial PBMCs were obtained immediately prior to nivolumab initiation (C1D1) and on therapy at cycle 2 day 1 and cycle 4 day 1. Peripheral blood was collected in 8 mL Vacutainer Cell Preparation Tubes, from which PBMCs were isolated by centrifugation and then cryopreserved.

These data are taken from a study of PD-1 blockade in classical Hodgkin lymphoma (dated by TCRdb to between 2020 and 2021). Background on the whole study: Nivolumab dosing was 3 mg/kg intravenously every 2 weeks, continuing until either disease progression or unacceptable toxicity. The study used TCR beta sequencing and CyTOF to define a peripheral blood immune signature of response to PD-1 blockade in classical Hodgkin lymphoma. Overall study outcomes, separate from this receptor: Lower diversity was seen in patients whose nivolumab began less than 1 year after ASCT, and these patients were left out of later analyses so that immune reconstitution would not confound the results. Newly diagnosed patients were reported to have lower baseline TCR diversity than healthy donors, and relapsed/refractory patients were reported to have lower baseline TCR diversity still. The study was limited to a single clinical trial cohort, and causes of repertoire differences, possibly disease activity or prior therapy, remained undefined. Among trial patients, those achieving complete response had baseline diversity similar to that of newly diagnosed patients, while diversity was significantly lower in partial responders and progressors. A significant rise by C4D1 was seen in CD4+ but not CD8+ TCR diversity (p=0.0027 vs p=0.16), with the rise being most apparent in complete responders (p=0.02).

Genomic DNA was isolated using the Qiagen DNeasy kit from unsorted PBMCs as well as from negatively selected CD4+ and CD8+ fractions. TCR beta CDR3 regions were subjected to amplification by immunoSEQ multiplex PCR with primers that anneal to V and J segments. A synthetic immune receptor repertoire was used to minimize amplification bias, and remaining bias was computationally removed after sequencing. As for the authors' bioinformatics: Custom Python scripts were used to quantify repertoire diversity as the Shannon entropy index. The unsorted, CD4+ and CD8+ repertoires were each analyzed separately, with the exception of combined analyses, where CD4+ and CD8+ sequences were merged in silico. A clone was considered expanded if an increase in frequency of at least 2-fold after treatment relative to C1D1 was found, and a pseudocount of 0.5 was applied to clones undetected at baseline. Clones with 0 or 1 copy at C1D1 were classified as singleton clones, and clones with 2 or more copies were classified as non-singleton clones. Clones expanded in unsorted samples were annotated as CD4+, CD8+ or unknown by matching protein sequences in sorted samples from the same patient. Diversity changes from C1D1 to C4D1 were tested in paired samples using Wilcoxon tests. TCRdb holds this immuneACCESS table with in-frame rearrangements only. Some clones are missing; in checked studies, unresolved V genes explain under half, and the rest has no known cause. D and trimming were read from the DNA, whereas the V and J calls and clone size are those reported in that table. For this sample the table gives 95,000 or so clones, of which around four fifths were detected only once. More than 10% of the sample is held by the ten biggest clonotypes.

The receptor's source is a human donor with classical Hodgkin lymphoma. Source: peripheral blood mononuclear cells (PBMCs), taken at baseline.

CDR3 sequence: CAWRLQNTGELFF. The DNA sequence is as follows: TGTGCCTGGAGGTTACAGAACACCGGGGAGCTGTTTTTT. This chain joins TRBV30 to TRBJ2-2; the D gene is unclear. The germline V gene (reference sequence) specifies GTSNPN as CDR1 and SVGIG as CDR2. Counted from cysteine to phenylalanine, this CDR3 has 13 amino acids. The CDR3 DNA has 39 bases and is translated from base 1. The germline ends are 6 bases apart after V is trimmed by 3 bases and J by 1 base.